The 25 T cell receptor beta chains listed next were all sequenced from one sample in a study of T cells in Graves' hyperthyroidism and ophthalmopathy. TCR beta CDR3 regions were amplified from RNA. First-round RT-PCR with HTBI primers amplified the TCR CDR3 region. Using its own MiXCR run on the multiplex PCR reads, TCRdb lists one record per CDR3 protein. The sample contains about 600,000 distinct CDR3 sequences, 13% to 15% of which appear only once. The sequencing sample was made of blood. Receptors were obtained from a woman younger than 30 with Graves' ophthalmopathy.

In its sample, this clonotype was seen many times. The V call is TRBV20-1, the J call TRBJ1-1; D gene uncertain. In germline, CDR1 is DFQATT, CDR2 SNEGSKA (reference sequence). The germline V and J ends were trimmed by 5 bases and 1 base, with 14 bases remaining between them. This CDR3 is 14 amino acids long. The CDR3 sequence is CSAPPEAANTEAFF. CDR3 in DNA: TGCAGTGCTCCCCCCGAGGCCGCGAACACTGAAGCTTTCTTT.

There are a few counts of this clonotype. This chain joins TRBV6-1 and TRBJ2-5; tentatively, D is TRBD1 or TRBD2 (5 bases each). This CDR3 has 16 amino acids. CDR1 MNHNS and CDR2 SASEGT come from the germline V gene. V was clipped by 6 bases and J by 3 bases, with 20 bases between them. CDR3 sequence reads: CASSVLAGRLEETQYF. In DNA form, the CDR3 reads TGTGCCAGCAGCGTATTGGCAGGGAGATTAGAAGAGACCCAGTACTTC.

This clonotype came up many times. The chain joins TRBV2 to TRBJ1-1, with D hard to call. The V gene lost 6 bases and the J gene lost 1 base, with 9 bases spanning the gap. The CDR3 is 13 residues long. Germline values: CDR1 SNHLY, CDR2 FYNNEI. The CDR3 region has the DNA TGTGCCAGCAGCGTCGGGGAGAACACTGAAGCTTTCTTT. This gives the protein CASSVGENTEAFF.

Many counts were recorded for this clonotype. The rearrangement joins TRBV10-3 to TRBJ1-5, with D possibly TRBD1 on 5 matching bases. V lost 3 bases and J lost 1, with 10 bases in between. CDR1 is ENHRY, CDR2 SYGVKD, per germline. CDR3 size: 15 residues. For the CDR3, the DNA is TGTGCCATCAGTGACCGGGGGGAGAGCAATCAGCCCCAGCATTTT. Translation: CAISDRGESNQPQHF.

This clonotype was found many times. The CDR3 protein is CASSIAFWDRGVKRNTEAFF. The CDR3 nucleotides read TGTGCCAGTAGTATAGCTTTTTGGGACAGGGGTGTAAAGCGGAACACTGAAGCTTTCTTT. V usage is TRBV19 and J usage is TRBJ1-1, with TRBD1 matching over 10 bases. The CDR3 is 20 amino acids. Trimming took 1 base from V and 1 from J; bases not matched to a gene: 15. Germline CDR1 and CDR2: LNHDA and SQIVND (reference sequence). Full variable domain (outside the CDR3, taken from reference TRBV19 and TRBJ1-1): DGGITQSPKYLFRKEGQNVTLSCEQNLNHDAMYWYRQDPGQGLRLIYYSQIVNDFQKGDIAEGYSVSREKKESFPLTVTSAQKNPTAFYLCASSIAFWDRGVKRNTEAFFGQGTRLTVV.

The CDR3 spells CASSQGTSGRANEQFF. As DNA, the CDR3 is TGTGCCAGCAGCCAAGGGACTAGCGGGAGGGCCAATGAGCAGTTCTTC. The chain links TRBV4-2 to TRBJ2-1, with 15 bases aligning to TRBD2. V shed 1 base, J shed 6 bases, and the junction held 1 base outside the gene matches. The V gene's germline CDR1 is LGHNA and CDR2 YNFKEQ. This CDR3 is built from 16 residues.

The table lists this clonotype with many counts. The chain joins TRBV7-3 to TRBJ2-7; maybe TRBD1 (5 bases). The CDR3 is made up of 14 amino acids. CDR1 SGHTA and CDR2 FQGTGA come from the germline V gene. Trimming pared 1 base from V and 4 bases from J, leaving 11 bases between. The DNA of the CDR3 is TGTGCCAGCAGCTTAAGGCCAGGGCTGTACGAGCAGTACTTC. It encodes CASSLRPGLYEQYF.

This clonotype was seen many times. The chain employs TRBV5-4 and TRBJ2-5; D is possibly TRBD2 (6 bases). Germline V gene lookup returns CDR1 SGHNT and CDR2 YYREEE (reference sequence). The CDR3 loop spans 15 amino acids. Trimming took off 4 bases at V and 5 bases at J, with 18 bases between the two ends. DNA for the CDR3: TGTGCCAGCAGCACCCGTGGGTTCGGGGGTGAGACCCAGTACTTC. It is translated as CASSTRGFGGETQYF. Using reference TRBV5-4 and TRBJ2-5 for the parts outside the CDR3, the full variable domain is ETGVTQSPTHLIKTRGQQVTLRCSSQSGHNTVSWYQQALGQGPQFIFQYYREEENGRGNFPPRFSGLQFPNYSSELNVNALELDDSALYLCASSTRGFGGETQYFGPGTRLLVL.

The rearrangement links TRBV24-1 to TRBJ2-7; a possible D gene is TRBD2 (6 bases). The CDR3 spans 17 residues. Deletions cut 6 bases from V and 0 bases from J, with 20 bases between. Germline loops: CDR1 KGHDR, CDR2 SFDVKD. The CDR3 DNA is TGTGCCACCAGTTATTCCTCGGGACTCCAGGGCTCCTACGAGCAGTACTTC. Protein: CATSYSSGLQGSYEQYF.

The chain joins TRBV7-6 to TRBJ2-7, with D uncertain. Per the germline V gene, CDR1 is SGHVS and CDR2 is FNYEAQ. The V and J ends lost 5 bases and 3 bases respectively, with 17 bases between them. This CDR3 is 15 amino acids long. This chain's CDR3 is CASSPNTFWGYEQYF. Here the CDR3 DNA reads TGTGCCAGCAGCCCAAACACCTTTTGGGGCTACGAGCAGTACTTC.

This clonotype was seen more than once but under ten times. The chain joins TRBV6-1 to TRBJ1-2; 10 positions agree with TRBD1. There are 18 residues in the CDR3. The V gene end was trimmed by 0 bases and the J gene end by 4 bases; junction bases not matched to a gene: 11. In germline, CDR1 is MNHNS, CDR2 SASEGT. The CDR3 reads CASSEARDRGDWGYGYTF. The CDR3 DNA sequence: TGTGCCAGCAGTGAAGCCCGGGACAGGGGCGATTGGGGCTATGGCTACACCTTC.

This chain uses TRBV5-1 with TRBJ1-1; unclear D gene. The length of the CDR3 is 15 residues. With 6 bases removed from V and 4 bases from J, the gap between germline ends came to 19 bases. Germline loops: CDR1 SGHRS, CDR2 YFSETQ. CDR3 in amino acids: CASTPVRAGSTEAFF. In DNA, the CDR3 is TGCGCCAGCACTCCGGTGCGGGCTGGTAGCACTGAAGCTTTCTTT.

This clonotype was counted ten times or more. The J gene is TRBJ2-7, the V gene TRBV7-9; the D gene is possibly TRBD2 (5 bases). V shed 1 base and J shed 2 bases, with 9 bases lying between them. Germline V lookup: CDR1 SEHNR, CDR2 FQNEAQ (reference sequence). CDR3 size: 14 residues. The CDR3: CASSLVGVTYEQYF. CDR3 DNA: TGTGCCAGCAGCTTAGTCGGGGTAACCTACGAGCAGTACTTC.

This clonotype was seen ten or more times. V usage is TRBV4-3 and J usage is TRBJ2-3; 13 bases line up with TRBD2. CDR3 length equals 16 residues. With 5 bases clipped from V and 2 bases from J, the junction kept 4 bases outside the gene matches. CDR1 is LGHNA, CDR2 YSLEER, per germline. The CDR3 bases are TGCGCCAGCAGCGATGGACTAGCGGGAGACACAGATACGCAGTATTTT. Its protein product is CASSDGLAGDTDTQYF.

This clonotype was counted ten times or more. The chain recombines TRBV7-2 with TRBJ1-5; possibly TRBD1 for D (6 bases). V dropped 5 bases and J dropped 2 bases, with 16 bases sitting between them. The CDR3 sequence is 16 residues long. Germline CDR1 reads SGHTA; CDR2 reads FQGNSA. The CDR3 region has the DNA TGTGCCAGCAGCATGACAGGAGGCCTACGCAATCAGCCCCAGCATTTT. It yields the protein CASSMTGGLRNQPQHF.

This clonotype was detected many times. In DNA form, the CDR3 reads TGTGCCAGCGCTCTTATGGGACAGGGCTACGAGCAGTACTTC. Translation: CASALMGQGYEQYF. The chain couples TRBV6-2 or TRBV6-3 to TRBJ2-7; TRBD1 aligns across 9 bases. The CDR3 covers 14 residues. Germline trimming cut 8 bases from V and 3 bases from J; bases unmatched to any gene: 8. From germline, CDR1 is MNHEY and CDR2 SVGEGT.

In this sample, this clonotype turned up many times. The chain couples TRBV20-1 to TRBJ1-1; D is ambiguous. Trimming removed 5 bases from V and 0 bases from J, with 10 bases in between. This CDR3 contains 13 residues. Looked up from germline, CDR1 is DFQATT and CDR2 is SNEGSKA (reference sequence). The DNA for the CDR3 is TGCAGTGCTCTCCAAGGACTGAACACTGAAGCTTTCTTT. Its translation: CSALQGLNTEAFF.

Many counts were recorded for this clonotype. The rearrangement links TRBV6-1 to TRBJ2-2; D is perhaps TRBD1 or TRBD2 (5 bases each). The V gene's germline CDR1 is MNHNS and CDR2 SASEGT. This CDR3 is 14 amino acids long. Trimming took off 4 bases at V and 8 bases at J, with 14 bases between the two ends. The CDR3: CASSGGPSSGELFF. The DNA for the CDR3 is TGTGCCAGCAGTGGGGGACCGAGTTCGGGGGAGCTGTTTTTT.

The chain employs TRBV11-2 and TRBJ2-7; D is perhaps TRBD2 (6 bases). Germline CDR1 reads SGHAT; CDR2 reads FQNNGV. V lost 2 bases and J 2 bases, leaving 13 bases between the germline ends. CDR3 size: 15 residues. CDR3 sequence (DNA): TGTGCCAGCAGCTTAAGGCGGGGAACGACCTACGAGCAGTACTTC. Amino acid sequence: CASSLRRGTTYEQYF.

This clonotype was counted only a few times. The chain has TRBV18 and TRBJ2-7; D possibly corresponds to TRBD2 (6 bases). The CDR3 spans 13 residues. CDR1 is KGHSH and CDR2 is LQKENI in the germline V gene. V was cut by 2 bases and J by 9 bases, with 14 bases left in between. Here the CDR3 DNA reads TGTGCCAGCTCACCAGAGGGGAGGTCGGTGCAGTACTTC. This translates into CASSPEGRSVQYF.

This clonotype was found many times. The chain carries TRBV6-2 or TRBV6-3 and TRBJ2-3; TRBD2 agrees at 8 bases. CDR3 size: 17 residues. Unmatched junction bases numbered 15, after V lost 5 bases and J lost 5 bases. CDR1 and CDR2 from the germline V gene are MNHEY and SVGEGT. Here the CDR3 DNA reads TGTGCCAGCAGTGCAGTTAGACGTGCGGGAGGTCGAGATACGCAGTATTTT. Amino acid sequence: CASSAVRRAGGRDTQYF.

This clonotype was counted ten times or more. The genes are TRBV7-8 and TRBJ2-3; 8 bases fit TRBD2. The ends lost 4 bases at V and 3 bases at J; junction bases unmatched: 12. The CDR3 consists of 17 residues. The germline V gene has CDR1 SGHVS and CDR2 FQNEAQ. The CDR3 region is CASSWDSAGGGTDTQYF. As DNA, the CDR3 is TGTGCCAGCAGCTGGGACTCTGCGGGAGGAGGAACAGATACGCAGTATTTT.

This clonotype was recorded at least ten times. V is TRBV3-1 and J is TRBJ2-1; 10 bases agree with TRBD2. Germline lookup yields CDR1 LGHDT and CDR2 YNNKEL (reference sequence). The junction had 7 bases not matched to a gene; V was cut back by 3 bases and J by 2 bases. The CDR3 is made up of 17 amino acids. This chain's CDR3 is CASSHSIAGGTYNEQFF. In DNA, the CDR3 is TGTGCCAGCAGCCACTCCATAGCGGGAGGTACCTACAATGAGCAGTTCTTC.

This clonotype was counted a few times. The chain uses TRBV29-1 and TRBJ2-1, with 16 bases that match TRBD2. Germline V gene data show CDR1 as SQVTM and CDR2 as ANQGSEA. There are 17 residues in the CDR3. Trimming removed 4 bases from V and 1 base from J; junction bases left unmatched: 4. CDR3 in DNA: TGCAGCGTTGTGGGACTAGCGGGAGGGTCGTCCTACAATGAGCAGTTCTTC. Its protein product is CSVVGLAGGSSYNEQFF.

The chain carries TRBV9 and TRBJ2-7; D remains unclear. V was shortened by 4 bases and J by 0 bases, with 17 bases between the two germline ends. Germline V gene lookup returns CDR1 SGDLS and CDR2 YYNGEE. The CDR3 spans 16 residues. This CDR3 reads CASSQRLGRSSYEQYF. The CDR3 nucleotides are TGTGCCAGCAGCCAACGTTTGGGCAGGTCCTCCTACGAGCAGTACTTC.